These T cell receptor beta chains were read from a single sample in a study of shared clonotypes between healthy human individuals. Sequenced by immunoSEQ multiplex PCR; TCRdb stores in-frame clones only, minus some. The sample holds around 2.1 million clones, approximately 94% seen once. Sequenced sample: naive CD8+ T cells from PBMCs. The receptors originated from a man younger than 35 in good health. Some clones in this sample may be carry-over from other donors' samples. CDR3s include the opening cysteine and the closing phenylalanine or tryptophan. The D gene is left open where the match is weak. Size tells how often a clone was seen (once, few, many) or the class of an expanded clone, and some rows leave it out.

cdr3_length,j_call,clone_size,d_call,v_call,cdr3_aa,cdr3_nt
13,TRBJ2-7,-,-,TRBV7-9,CASTGGLSYEQYF,TGTGCCAGCACCGGGGGGCTCTCCTACGAGCAGTACTTC
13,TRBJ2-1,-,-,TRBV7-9,CASTPRENNEQFF,TGTGCCAGCACCCCTCGTGAGAACAATGAGCAGTTCTTC
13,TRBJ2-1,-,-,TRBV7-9,CASSLNGLNEQFF,TGTGCCAGCAGCTTAAACGGTCTCAATGAGCAGTTCTTC
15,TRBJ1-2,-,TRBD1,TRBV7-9,CASSLGTGGLYGYTF,TGTGCCAGCAGCTTAGGAACAGGGGGCCTATATGGCTACACCTTC
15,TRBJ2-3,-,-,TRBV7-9,CASSLVPGYGDTQYF,TGTGCCAGCAGCTTAGTACCGGGATACGGAGATACGCAGTATTTT
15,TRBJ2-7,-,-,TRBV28,CASSSVFSDSYEQYF,TGTGCCAGCAGTTCGGTTTTCTCGGACAGCTACGAGCAGTACTTC
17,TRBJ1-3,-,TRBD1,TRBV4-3,CASSLGQGLIPGNTIYF,TGCGCCAGCAGCCTAGGACAGGGCTTAATCCCTGGAAACACCATATATTTT
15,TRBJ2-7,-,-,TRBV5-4,CASSLGVAASYEQYF,TGTGCCAGCAGCTTGGGTGTAGCGGCCTCCTACGAGCAGTACTTC
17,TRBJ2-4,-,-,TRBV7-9,CASSLRVSGGAKNIQYF,TGTGCCAGCAGCCTACGTGTCTCAGGGGGGGCCAAAAACATTCAGTACTTC
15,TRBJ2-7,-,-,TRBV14,CASSATGPYSYEQYF,TGTGCCAGCAGCGCAACCGGGCCCTACTCCTACGAGCAGTACTTC
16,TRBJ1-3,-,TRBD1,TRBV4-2,CASSQDSTGTGNTIYF,TGTGCCAGCAGCCAAGATTCGACAGGGACTGGAAACACCATATATTTT
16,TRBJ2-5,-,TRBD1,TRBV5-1,CASSTGTGKIGETQYF,TGCGCCAGCAGCACCGGGACAGGGAAAATCGGAGAGACCCAGTACTTC
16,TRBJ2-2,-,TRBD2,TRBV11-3,CASSSRTSPRTGELFF,TGTGCCAGCAGCTCCCGGACTAGCCCAAGGACCGGGGAGCTGTTTTTT
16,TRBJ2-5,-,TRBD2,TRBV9,CASSVGSASGGETQYF,TGTGCCAGCAGCGTAGGGAGCGCTAGCGGGGGAGAGACCCAGTACTTC
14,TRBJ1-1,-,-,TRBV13,CASSFGREHTEAFF,TGTGCCAGCAGCTTCGGGAGGGAACACACTGAAGCTTTCTTT
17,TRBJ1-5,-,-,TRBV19,CASIEGPFLHSNQPQHF,TGTGCCAGTATCGAGGGGCCCTTCCTCCATAGCAATCAGCCCCAGCATTTT
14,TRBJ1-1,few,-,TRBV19,CASSTLGGNTEAFF,TGTGCCAGTAGCACCCTCGGGGGGAACACTGAAGCTTTCTTT
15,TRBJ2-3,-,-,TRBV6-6,CASSDFRGGTDTQYF,TGTGCCAGCAGCGACTTCAGGGGGGGCACAGATACGCAGTATTTT
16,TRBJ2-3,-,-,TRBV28,CASSLPSELTTDTQYF,TGTGCCAGCAGTTTACCTAGCGAGTTGACCACAGATACGCAGTATTTT
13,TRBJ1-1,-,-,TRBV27,CASSTGRNTEAFF,TGTGCCAGCAGTACAGGGAGGAACACTGAAGCTTTCTTT
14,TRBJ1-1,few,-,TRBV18,CASSPLPSNTEAFF,TGTGCCAGCTCACCCCTCCCATCGAACACTGAAGCTTTCTTT
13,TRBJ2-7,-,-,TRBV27,CASSLSMGDEQYF,TGTGCCAGCAGTTTATCCATGGGCGACGAGCAGTACTTC
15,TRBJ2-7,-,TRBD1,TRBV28,CASSFYTGEFHEQYF,TGTGCCAGCAGTTTTTATACAGGGGAATTCCACGAGCAGTACTTC
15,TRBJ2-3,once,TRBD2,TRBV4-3,CASSQGTSDTDTQYF,TGCGCCAGCAGCCAAGGGACTAGTGACACAGATACGCAGTATTTT
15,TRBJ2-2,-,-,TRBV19,CASSIGRTNTGELFF,TGTGCCAGTAGTATAGGACGGACCAACACCGGGGAGCTGTTTTTT
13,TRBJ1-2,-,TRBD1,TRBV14,CASSQRTGGGYTF,TGTGCCAGCAGCCAAAGAACAGGGGGCGGCTACACCTTC